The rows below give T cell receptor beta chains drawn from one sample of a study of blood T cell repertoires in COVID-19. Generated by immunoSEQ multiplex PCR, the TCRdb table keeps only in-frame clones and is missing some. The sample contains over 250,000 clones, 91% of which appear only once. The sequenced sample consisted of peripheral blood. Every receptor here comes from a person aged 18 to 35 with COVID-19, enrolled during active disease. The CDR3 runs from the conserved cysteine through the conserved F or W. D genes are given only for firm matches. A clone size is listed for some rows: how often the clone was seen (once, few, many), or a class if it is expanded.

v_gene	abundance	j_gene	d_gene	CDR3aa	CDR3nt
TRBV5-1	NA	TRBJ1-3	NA	CASSGSGSGNTIYF	TGCGCCAGCTCTGGGTCAGGCTCTGGAAACACCATATATTTT
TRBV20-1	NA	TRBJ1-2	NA	CSATVDYGYTF	TGCAGTGCTACAGTGGACTATGGCTACACCTTC
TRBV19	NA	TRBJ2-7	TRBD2	CASSALAGGPREQYF	TGTGCCAGTAGTGCCCTAGCGGGAGGGCCTCGCGAGCAGTACTTC
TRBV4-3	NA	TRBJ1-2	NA	CASSQSLSLDSNYGYTF	TGCGCCAGCAGCCAATCTCTTTCCTTGGACAGCAACTATGGCTACACCTTC
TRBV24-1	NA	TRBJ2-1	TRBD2	CATSENRGGRNEQFF	TGTGCCACCAGTGAAAATAGGGGCGGGAGGAATGAGCAGTTCTTC
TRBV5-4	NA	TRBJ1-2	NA	CASSLESGDLYGYTF	TGTGCCAGCAGCTTGGAGTCAGGGGACCTCTATGGCTACACCTTC
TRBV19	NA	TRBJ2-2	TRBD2	CASLKGRGTGELFF	TGTGCCAGTCTGAAGGGGAGGGGCACCGGGGAGCTGTTTTTT
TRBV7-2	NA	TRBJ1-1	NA	CASSSTRGATEAFF	TGTGCCAGCAGTTCCACACGGGGAGCCACTGAAGCTTTCTTT
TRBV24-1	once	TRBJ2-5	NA	CATSDPRTAPETQYF	TGTGCCACCAGTGATCCAAGGACAGCCCCGGAGACCCAGTACTTC
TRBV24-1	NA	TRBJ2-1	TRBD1	CATSDSRDRGWNEQFF	TGTGCCACCAGTGACTCGCGGGACAGGGGTTGGAATGAGCAGTTCTTC
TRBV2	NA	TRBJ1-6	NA	CASSEYRGNSPLHF	TGTGCCAGCAGTGAATATCGGGGGAATTCACCCCTCCACTTT
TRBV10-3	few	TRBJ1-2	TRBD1	CAISVDPGTDGYTF	TGTGCCATCAGTGTGGACCCCGGGACAGATGGCTACACCTTC
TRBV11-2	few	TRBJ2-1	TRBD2	CASSLEYGTRVSEQFF	TGTGCCAGCAGCTTAGAGTATGGGACTAGAGTTAGTGAGCAGTTCTTC
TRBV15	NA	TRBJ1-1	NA	CATSTPTGGNTEAFF	TGTGCCACCAGCACTCCCACGGGGGGGAACACTGAAGCTTTCTTT
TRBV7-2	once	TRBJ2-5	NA	CASSFRRTKETQYF	TGTGCCAGCAGCTTCCGTCGGACTAAAGAGACCCAGTACTTC
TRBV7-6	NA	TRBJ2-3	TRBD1	CASSLSGTVLTDTQYF	TGTGCCAGCAGCTTAAGTGGGACAGTGTTGACAGATACGCAGTATTTT
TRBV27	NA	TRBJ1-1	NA	CASTGMNTEAFF	TGTGCCAGCACCGGGATGAACACTGAAGCTTTCTTT
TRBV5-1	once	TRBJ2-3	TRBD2	CASRPTSGSGDTQYF	TGCGCCAGCAGACCGACTAGCGGGAGTGGAGATACGCAGTATTTT
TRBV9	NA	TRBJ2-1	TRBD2	CASSPNTGTSGYYNEQFF	TGTGCCAGCAGCCCTAACACCGGGACTAGCGGGTACTACAATGAGCAGTTCTTC
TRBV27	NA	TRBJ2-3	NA	CASLGTDTQYF	TGTGCCTCCTTAGGCACAGATACGCAGTATTTT
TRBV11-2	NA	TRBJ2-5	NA	CASSPIGTLQETQYF	TGTGCCAGCAGCCCAATCGGGACACTTCAAGAGACCCAGTACTTC
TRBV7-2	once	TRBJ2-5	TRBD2	CASSFHARTSGGGGTQYF	TGTGCCAGCAGCTTCCACGCCCGGACTAGCGGGGGCGGGGGGACCCAGTACTTC
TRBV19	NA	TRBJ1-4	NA	CASSPEGATNEKLFF	TGTGCCAGTAGCCCGGAGGGCGCAACTAATGAAAAACTGTTTTTT
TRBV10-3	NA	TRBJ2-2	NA	CAISETVRAGELFF	TGTGCCATCAGTGAAACAGTGAGAGCCGGGGAGCTGTTTTTT
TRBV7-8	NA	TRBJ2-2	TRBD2	CASTARGGTHPGELFF	TGTGCCAGCACCGCGCGGGGGGGGACCCACCCCGGGGAGCTGTTTTTT
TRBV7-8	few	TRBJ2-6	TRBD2	CARGEGDSSGANVLTF	TGTGCCCGGGGGGAGGGAGACAGCTCTGGGGCCAACGTCCTGACTTTC
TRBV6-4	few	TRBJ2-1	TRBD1	CASSDSRTGSYNEQFF	TGTGCCAGCAGTGACTCTCGGACAGGTAGTTACAATGAGCAGTTCTTC
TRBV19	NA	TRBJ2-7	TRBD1	CASSKQGANHYEQYF	TGTGCCAGTAGTAAACAGGGGGCGAACCACTACGAGCAGTACTTC
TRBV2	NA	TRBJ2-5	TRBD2	CASKSTSGLQETQYF	TGTGCCAGCAAATCGACTAGCGGATTACAAGAGACCCAGTACTTC
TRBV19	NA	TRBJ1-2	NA	CASSTYSRGWNGYTF	TGTGCCAGTAGTACCTATAGTAGGGGATGGAATGGCTACACCTTC
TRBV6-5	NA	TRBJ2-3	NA	CASSYYLGSGTDTQYF	TGTGCCAGCAGTTACTATTTGGGTAGCGGCACAGATACGCAGTATTTT
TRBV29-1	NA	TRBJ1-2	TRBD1	CSSAGTGLNGYTF	TGCAGTTCTGCCGGGACAGGGCTCAATGGCTACACCTTC
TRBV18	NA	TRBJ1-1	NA	CASSPQRSYPTGLSTEAFF	TGTGCCAGCTCACCACAACGCTCATATCCGACAGGCTTGAGCACTGAAGCTTTCTTT